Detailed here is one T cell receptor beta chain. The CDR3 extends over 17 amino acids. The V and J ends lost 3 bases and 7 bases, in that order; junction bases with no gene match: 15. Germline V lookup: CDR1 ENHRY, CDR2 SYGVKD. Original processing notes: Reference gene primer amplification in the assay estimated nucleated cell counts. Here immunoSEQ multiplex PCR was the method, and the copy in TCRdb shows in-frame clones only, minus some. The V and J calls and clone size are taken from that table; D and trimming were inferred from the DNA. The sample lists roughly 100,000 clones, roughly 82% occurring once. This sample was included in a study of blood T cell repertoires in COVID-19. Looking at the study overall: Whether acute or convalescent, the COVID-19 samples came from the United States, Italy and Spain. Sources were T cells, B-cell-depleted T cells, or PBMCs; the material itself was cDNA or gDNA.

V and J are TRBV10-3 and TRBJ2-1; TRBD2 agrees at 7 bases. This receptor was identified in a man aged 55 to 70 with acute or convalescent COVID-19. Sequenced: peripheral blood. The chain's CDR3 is CAISEGWNGGGPNEQFF. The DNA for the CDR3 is TGTGCCATCAGTGAAGGGTGGAATGGGGGAGGGCCTAATGAGCAGTTCTTC.